The 25 T cell receptor beta chains below all came from one sample that was sequenced in a study of Graves' ophthalmopathy and Graves' hyperthyroidism. RNA transcripts were the source from which TCR beta CDR3 regions were amplified. HTBI-primed RT-PCR formed the first round, and a multiplex PCR formed the second. In TCRdb, the multiplex PCR reads were re-called with MiXCR into one record per CDR3 protein. The table has about 380,000 distinct CDR3 sequences, about 16% seen once; the top ten hold about 7%. Sequenced sample: peripheral blood. The receptors come from a woman aged 18-35 years with stable Graves' hyperthyroidism.

This chain connects TRBV7-2 to TRBJ2-7; TRBD1 is a possible D gene (5 bases). V lost 0 bases and J lost 2, with 11 bases in between. This CDR3 spans 15 amino acids. Germline V lookup: CDR1 SGHTA, CDR2 FQGNSA. Here the CDR3 reads CASSLASQEPYEQYF. DNA for the CDR3: TGTGCCAGCAGCTTAGCGTCACAGGAGCCCTACGAGCAGTACTTC.

This clonotype was counted many times. The chain couples TRBV10-3 to TRBJ2-5; no clear D. CDR3 size: 15 residues. Trimming cost V 3 bases and J 0 bases, with 11 bases left between them. Germline lookup yields CDR1 ENHRY and CDR2 SYGVKD. CDR3 DNA: TGTGCCATCAGTGAAGAGTCTTGGTACCAAGAGACCCAGTACTTC. Translating gives CAISEESWYQETQYF.

A few counts support this clonotype. This may arise from a read error, as a much more abundant clone is one base away. This chain joins TRBV6-5 and TRBJ2-5; D is possibly TRBD1 or TRBD2 (6 bases each). In germline, CDR1 is MNHEY, CDR2 SVGAGI. The CDR3 length is 13 residues. The CDR3 nucleotides are TGTGCCAGCAGTTACGGGGGCGGGGAGACCCAGTGCTTC. Translated, it gives CASSYGGGETQCF.

This clonotype turned up a few times. The rearrangement links TRBV7-9 to TRBJ1-1; D gene uncertain. This CDR3 has 15 amino acids. V was shortened by 5 bases and J by 4 bases, with 17 bases between the two germline ends. The germline V gene encodes CDR1 SEHNR and CDR2 FQNEAQ (reference sequence). CDR3 residues: CASSARNTVSTEAFF. The CDR3 DNA reads TGTGCCAGCAGCGCCCGTAATACAGTCAGCACTGAAGCTTTCTTT.

This clonotype was counted a few times. This chain joins TRBV14 and TRBJ1-1; D call uncertain. V lost 8 bases, J lost 4 bases, and 23 bases lay in between. Germline V lookup: CDR1 SGHDN, CDR2 FVKESK. This CDR3 region has 16 residues. CDR3 sequence: CASSQRTVLGFTEAFF. Here the CDR3 DNA reads TGTGCCAGCTCTCAACGCACCGTACTCGGGTTCACTGAAGCTTTCTTT.

This clonotype was observed at least ten times. The rearrangement links TRBV6-2 or TRBV6-3 to TRBJ1-2; 7 nucleotides line up with TRBD1. The CDR3 sequence is 14 residues long. V lost 5 bases, J lost 0 bases, and 3 bases stayed unmatched. CDR1 MNHEY and CDR2 SVGEGT come from the germline V gene. For the CDR3, the DNA is TGTGCCAGCAGTACAGGGGCGACTAACTATGGCTACACCTTC. It yields the protein CASSTGATNYGYTF.

Only a few counts were recorded for this clonotype. The chain carries TRBV19 and TRBJ2-7; 9 nucleotides match TRBD2. The CDR3 length is 14 residues. From germline, CDR1 is LNHDA and CDR2 SQIVND (reference sequence). J was trimmed by 2 bases and V by 5 bases; bases with no gene match: 4. The DNA of the CDR3 is TGTGCCAGTAGTTCAGTAGCGGGAGCCTACGAGCAGTACTTC. Translated: CASSSVAGAYEQYF.

A note on this clonotype: Since a much larger clone is just one base distant, this may be a read error. V gene TRBV27 combines with J gene TRBJ2-7; D gene ambiguous. Trimming removed 5 bases from V and 9 bases from J, with 14 bases in between. This CDR3 is built from 12 residues. The germline V gene encodes CDR1 MNHEY and CDR2 SMNVEV (reference sequence). The CDR3 DNA sequence: TGTGCCAGCAGTAGAAACTACGGCGGGCAGTACTTC. It codes for CASSRNYGGQYF.

This clonotype came up a few times. In nucleotides, the CDR3 is TGTGCCAGCAGACGGCAGACAGGAGGGTATGGCTACACCTTC. Amino acid sequence: CASRRQTGGYGYTF. The V and J genes are TRBV6-2 or TRBV6-3 and TRBJ1-2, with D possibly being TRBD1 (6 bases). Trimming left V 6 bases short and J 5 bases short, with 16 bases between. The CDR3 sequence is 14 residues long. In germline, CDR1 is MNHEY, CDR2 SVGEGT.

This clonotype occurred many times. Here the CDR3 DNA reads TGTGCCAGCAGCGTCGGGACAGGGACTGCTTTCTTT. This encodes CASSVGTGTAFF. This chain connects TRBV9 to TRBJ1-1; 9 nucleotides line up with TRBD1. This CDR3 has 12 residues. The germline V gene has CDR1 SGDLS and CDR2 YYNGEE. V lost 2 bases to trimming and J lost 11 bases; unmatched junction nucleotides: 4.

Many counts were recorded for this clonotype. The genes are TRBV15 and TRBJ1-6, with unresolved D. V lost 0 bases to trimming and J lost 11 bases, with 14 bases between them. The CDR3 runs 15 residues. Germline loops: CDR1 LNHNV, CDR2 YYDKDF (reference sequence). The chain's CDR3 is CATSRDRVPKTPLHF. CDR3 DNA sequence: TGTGCCACCAGCAGAGACCGGGTCCCTAAAACACCCCTCCACTTT.

This chain uses TRBV12-3 or TRBV12-4 with TRBJ1-1; D is possibly TRBD1 (6 bases). V dropped 6 bases and J dropped 4 bases, with 24 bases sitting between them. The CDR3 is 17 amino acids. The CDR3 loop reads CASSPGPTGRLGTEAFF. In DNA form, the CDR3 reads TGTGCCAGCAGCCCTGGGCCGACAGGCAGGTTGGGCACTGAAGCTTTCTTT.

This clonotype appeared many times. The chain links TRBV15 to TRBJ1-1; D might be TRBD1 (5 bases). CDR3 size: 13 residues. Trimming removed 0 bases from V and 5 bases from J, with 7 bases in between. Germline V gene sequence: CDR1 LNHNV, CDR2 YYDKDF (reference sequence). In nucleotides, the CDR3 is TGTGCCACCAGCAGAGAGGGGGATACTGAAGCTTTCTTT. Translating gives CATSREGDTEAFF.

The sample holds many counts of this clonotype. CDR3 bases: TGCAGTGCTACTGGGACCAGCTATGGCTACACCTTC. This encodes CSATGTSYGYTF. V is TRBV20-1 and J is TRBJ1-2; possibly TRBD1 for D (5 bases). This CDR3 comprises 12 residues. V was shortened by 4 bases and J by 4 bases, with 10 bases between the two germline ends. Germline-derived CDR1 and CDR2 are DFQATT and SNEGSKA (reference sequence).

This clonotype was seen at least ten times. The rearrangement links TRBV6-1 to TRBJ2-5; TRBD1 is a possible D gene (6 bases). This CDR3 is built from 14 residues. The V end was cut by 7 bases, the J end by 2 bases, with 14 bases between. The germline V gene has CDR1 MNHNS and CDR2 SASEGT. The DNA of the CDR3 is TGTGCCAGCAAGGGACAAGGGTTTCAAGAGACCCAGTACTTC. This codes for CASKGQGFQETQYF.

This clonotype was counted at least ten times. The gene calls are TRBV11-3 and TRBJ1-2; TRBD1 aligns across 7 bases. Germline V gene sequence: CDR1 SGHNT, CDR2 YENEEA. The length of the CDR3 is 14 residues. The trim removed 5 bases at V and 6 bases at J, leaving 9 bases unmatched. In nucleotides, the CDR3 is TGTGCCAGCAGCCTAAACAGGGGAGGGGATGGCTACACCTTC. Translation: CASSLNRGGDGYTF.

CDR3 residues: CASSPGQGKSYEQYF. CDR3 nucleotides: TGTGCCAGCTCACCGGGACAGGGGAAATCCTACGAGCAGTACTTC. The gene calls are TRBV18 and TRBJ2-7, with 10 bases aligning to TRBD1. Germline assignment: CDR1 KGHSH and CDR2 LQKENI. Losses at the gene ends were 3 bases for V and 1 base for J; bases not matched to a gene: 3. The CDR3 runs 15 residues. Full variable domain (remainder filled in from reference TRBV18 and TRBJ2-7): NAGVMQNPRHLVRRRGQEARLRCSPMKGHSHVYWYRQLPEEGLKFMVYLQKENIIDESGMPKERFSAEFPKEGPSILRIQQVVRGDSAAYFCASSPGQGKSYEQYFGPGTRLTVT.

This clonotype was recorded many times. The chain recombines TRBV19 with TRBJ1-2; D gene uncertain. CDR3 length: 11 residues. Trimming stripped 4 bases from V and 2 bases from J, with 2 bases between. Germline CDR1 is LNHDA and CDR2 is SQIVND (reference sequence). Written as DNA, the CDR3 is TGTGCCAGTAGTAAGAACTATGGCTACACCTTC. It translates to CASSKNYGYTF.

The sample holds many counts of this clonotype. The chain links TRBV19 to TRBJ2-7; weak D call: TRBD2 (7 bases). CDR1 LNHDA and CDR2 SQIVND come from the germline V gene (reference sequence). Trimming shortened V by 0 bases and J by 2 bases, and 14 bases separated the two germline ends. CDR3 size: 16 residues. Here the CDR3 reads CASSIDRGDTAYEQYF. Here the CDR3 DNA reads TGTGCCAGTAGTATAGATCGGGGGGACACGGCCTACGAGCAGTACTTC.

The chain has TRBV6-5 and TRBJ1-2; D might be TRBD1 (5 bases). The length of the CDR3 is 13 residues. CDR1 is MNHEY, CDR2 SVGAGI, per germline. The V end was cut by 2 bases, the J end by 8 bases, with 12 bases between. The CDR3 spells CASSYTLGQGYTF. For the CDR3, the DNA is TGTGCCAGCAGTTACACGCTAGGACAAGGCTACACCTTC.

This clonotype came up many times. The V gene is TRBV7-2, the J gene TRBJ2-5; no firm D call. CDR1 is SGHTA and CDR2 is FQGNSA in the germline V gene. The CDR3 loop spans 14 amino acids. The V end lost 3 bases, the J end lost 7 bases, and 15 bases lay between the germline ends. The CDR3 bases are TGTGCCAGCAGCTTTACCTTCCCAAGTGGGACCCAGTACTTC. Translation: CASSFTFPSGTQYF.

This clonotype occurred many times. The J gene is TRBJ2-5, the V gene TRBV7-6; 12 positions match TRBD1. The CDR3 runs to 14 residues. J lost 5 bases, V lost 6 bases, and 4 bases had no gene match. CDR1 and CDR2 from the germline V gene are SGHVS and FNYEAQ. This CDR3 is CASRAGTGGETQYF. The CDR3 DNA follows: TGTGCCAGCAGAGCCGGGACAGGGGGCGAGACCCAGTACTTC.

This chain uses TRBV6-2 or TRBV6-3 with TRBJ1-1; 11 bases are shared with TRBD1. Germline values: CDR1 MNHEY, CDR2 SVGEGT. The CDR3 loop spans 18 amino acids. V trimming: 2 bases; J trimming: 6 bases; junction bases outside the gene matches: 14. The CDR3 sequence: CASSYTESGQGAGAEAFF. In DNA form, the CDR3 reads TGTGCCAGCAGTTACACCGAGTCCGGACAGGGGGCTGGTGCTGAAGCTTTCTTT.

This clonotype occurred a few times. V usage is TRBV7-2 and J usage is TRBJ2-2; no definite D call. V was clipped by 5 bases and J by 1 base, with 8 bases between them. This CDR3 comprises 14 residues. The germline gives CDR1 SGHTA, CDR2 FQGNSA. CDR3 sequence: CASSLQRNTGELFF. The CDR3 DNA follows: TGTGCCAGCAGCCTACAGAGGAACACCGGGGAGCTGTTTTTT.

This clonotype was observed many times. The chain recombines TRBV20-1 with TRBJ1-1, with TRBD1 as a possible D gene (6 bases). Germline CDR1 DFQATT, CDR2 SNEGSKA (reference sequence). Trimming removed 4 bases from V and 4 bases from J, with 13 bases in between. The CDR3 extends over 13 amino acids. CDR3 sequence (DNA): TGCAGTGCTACACGGGGGGCTGGCACTGAAGCTTTCTTT. This sequence encodes CSATRGAGTEAFF.